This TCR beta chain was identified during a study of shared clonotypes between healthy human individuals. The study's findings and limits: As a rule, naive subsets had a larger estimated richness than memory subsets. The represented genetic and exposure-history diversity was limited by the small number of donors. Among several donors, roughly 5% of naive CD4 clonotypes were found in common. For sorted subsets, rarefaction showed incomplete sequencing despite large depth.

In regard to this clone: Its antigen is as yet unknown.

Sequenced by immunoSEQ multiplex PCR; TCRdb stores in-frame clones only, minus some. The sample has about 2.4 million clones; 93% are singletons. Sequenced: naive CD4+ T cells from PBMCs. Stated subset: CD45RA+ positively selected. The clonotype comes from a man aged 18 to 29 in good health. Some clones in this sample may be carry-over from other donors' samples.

CDR3 coding DNA: TGTGCCAGTAGTTGGACGAACACTGAAGCTTTCTTT. The encoded protein is CASSWTNTEAFF. V is TRBV19 and J is TRBJ1-1; D remains ambiguous. The CDR3 extends over 12 amino acids. Between the trimmed V and J ends, which lost 5 bases and 1 base, there was a span of 5 bases. The germline CDR1 and CDR2 sequences are LNHDA and SQIVND (reference sequence).